This is a list of T cell receptor beta chains from one sample in a study of control samples from healthy donors and cancer patients. The table came from immunoSEQ multiplex PCR; TCRdb's copy has only in-frame clones and leaves some out. The table shows 100,000 to 150,000 clones, with around 92% occurring only once. What was sequenced was PBMCs. Receptors originate from an elderly man with head and neck cancer. CDR3s include the opening cysteine and the closing phenylalanine or tryptophan. Fields, in order: V gene, D gene, J gene, clone size, CDR3 protein, CDR3 DNA. A D gene is named only where the DNA matches it firmly. Some rows have no size entry. The others give once, few or many, or a class for an expanded clone.

V gene: TRBV18; D gene: -; J gene: TRBJ2-2; clone size: -; CDR3 protein: CASSPKGSGELFF; CDR3 DNA: TGTGCCAGCTCACCAAAGGGTTCTGGGGAGCTGTTTTTT
V gene: TRBV6-5; D gene: TRBD1; J gene: TRBJ2-7; clone size: -; CDR3 protein: CASRRDRGVYEQYF; CDR3 DNA: TGTGCCAGCAGGAGGGACAGGGGGGTCTACGAGCAGTACTTC
V gene: TRBV2; D gene: -; J gene: TRBJ2-1; clone size: -; CDR3 protein: CASSWDTSSYNEQFF; CDR3 DNA: TGTGCCAGCAGTTGGGACACCTCCTCCTACAATGAGCAGTTCTTC
V gene: TRBV6-5; D gene: -; J gene: TRBJ1-2; clone size: -; CDR3 protein: CASSYSGNGYTF; CDR3 DNA: TGTGCCAGCAGTTACTCAGGGAATGGCTACACCTTC
V gene: TRBV10-2; D gene: -; J gene: TRBJ1-2; clone size: -; CDR3 protein: CASIAANEDYGYTF; CDR3 DNA: TGCGCCAGCATTGCCGCTAATGAGGACTATGGCTACACCTTC
V gene: TRBV7-2; D gene: TRBD1; J gene: TRBJ1-2; clone size: -; CDR3 protein: CASSLDRGLYGYTF; CDR3 DNA: TGTGCCAGCAGCCTTGACAGGGGGCTCTATGGCTACACCTTC
V gene: TRBV11-3; D gene: -; J gene: TRBJ2-2; clone size: -; CDR3 protein: CASSLGGAQNTGELFF; CDR3 DNA: TGTGCCAGCAGCTTAGGCGGGGCCCAGAACACCGGGGAGCTGTTTTTT
V gene: TRBV2; D gene: TRBD2; J gene: TRBJ2-1; clone size: -; CDR3 protein: CASTASGSLLNEQFF; CDR3 DNA: TGTGCCAGCACGGCTAGCGGGAGTCTCCTCAATGAGCAGTTCTTC
V gene: TRBV13; D gene: -; J gene: TRBJ1-3; clone size: once; CDR3 protein: CASSLGLGGEYGNTIYF; CDR3 DNA: TGTGCCAGCAGCTTAGGCCTGGGGGGGGAGTATGGAAACACCATATATTTT
V gene: TRBV5-1; D gene: -; J gene: TRBJ2-6; clone size: once; CDR3 protein: CASSLHSSGANVLTF; CDR3 DNA: TGCGCCAGCAGCTTACATAGCTCTGGGGCCAACGTCCTGACTTTC
V gene: TRBV5-1; D gene: TRBD1; J gene: TRBJ2-1; clone size: -; CDR3 protein: CASSFGQGVLNEQFF; CDR3 DNA: TGCGCCAGCAGCTTTGGACAGGGGGTTCTCAATGAGCAGTTCTTC
V gene: TRBV28; D gene: TRBD1; J gene: TRBJ1-2; clone size: -; CDR3 protein: CASETGGNSNYGYTF; CDR3 DNA: TGTGCCAGCGAGACAGGGGGCAATTCTAACTATGGCTACACCTTC
V gene: TRBV20-1; D gene: -; J gene: TRBJ1-1; clone size: -; CDR3 protein: CSARISTEAFF; CDR3 DNA: TGCAGTGCTAGAATAAGCACTGAAGCTTTCTTT
V gene: TRBV18; D gene: TRBD2; J gene: TRBJ2-7; clone size: -; CDR3 protein: CASSQTSGGSSYEQYF; CDR3 DNA: TGTGCCAGCTCGCAGACTAGCGGAGGAAGCTCCTACGAGCAGTACTTC
V gene: TRBV7-9; D gene: TRBD1; J gene: TRBJ1-4; clone size: -; CDR3 protein: CASSLGQSTNEKLFF; CDR3 DNA: TGTGCCAGCAGCCTGGGACAGTCAACTAATGAAAAACTGTTTTTT